This T cell receptor (beta chain) emerged from a study of blood T cells in healthy people across ages. The study's findings and limits: In these data, TCR beta diversity tracked strongly with naive T cell percentage.

Alongside a J-beta primer mix, a sample-barcoded 5' primer served in a second PCR lasting about 7 to 12 cycles. TCRdb reanalysed the 5' RACE reads using MiXCR and keeps one entry per CDR3 protein. The table lists approximately 1.5 million distinct CDR3 sequences, approximately 43% of them singletons. As concerns this clonotype: The target antigen is unknown.

Sequencing input: blood. This clonotype originated in a woman between 18 and 29 years old in good health.

The CDR3 loop is CASSIRPADTQYF. The CDR3 DNA sequence: TGTGCCAGCAGCATCCGCCCGGCAGATACGCAGTATTTT. The genes are TRBV9 and TRBJ2-3; D is undetermined. This CDR3 has 13 residues. The V end lost 4 bases, the J end lost 4 bases, and 10 bases lay between the germline ends. Germline CDR1 reads SGDLS; CDR2 reads YYNGEE.